A selection of T cell receptor beta chains follows, all from one sample in a study of vaccination effects on CD4 cells after COVID-19. Libraries were prepared by immunoSEQ multiplex PCR; TCRdb keeps only in-frame clonotypes and omits some of them. The table has 25,000 to 30,000 clones, 74% seen once; the top ten hold roughly a sixth. Their antigens remain unidentified. Sequenced material: CD4+ T cells from PBMCs cultured with HCoV-OC43 spike peptides, taken after COVID-19 vaccination. The receptors shown here come from a human donor who received a COVID-19 vaccine. The CDR3 runs from the conserved cysteine through the conserved F or W.

V: TRBV11-2; J: TRBJ1-4; CDR3: CASSPSKEKLFF
V: TRBV5-1; J: TRBJ2-1; CDR3: CASSLEGSSYNEQFF
V: TRBV29-1; J: TRBJ1-1; CDR3: CSVVAKMNTEAFF
V: TRBV24-1; J: TRBJ2-1; CDR3: CATSDSTWGEQFF
V: TRBV5-1; J: TRBJ1-2; CDR3: CASSPRGVNYGYTF
V: TRBV5-1; J: TRBJ2-3; CDR3: CASSLSGTSSTDTQYF
V: TRBV11-2; J: TRBJ2-5; CDR3: CASSLDPGYVAGGQETQYF
V: TRBV6-5; J: TRBJ2-5; CDR3: CASSYSRTSGQETQYF
V: TRBV5-4; J: TRBJ2-1; CDR3: CASRMTSGVYNEQFF
V: TRBV4-1; J: TRBJ1-5; CDR3: CASSQGSWGRRTNQPQHF
V: TRBV7-9; J: TRBJ1-2; CDR3: CASSLAQQEAYGYTF
V: TRBV27; J: TRBJ2-7; CDR3: CASSSGVLEGIYF
V: TRBV15; J: TRBJ2-5; CDR3: CATSRDWETQYF
V: TRBV7-9; J: TRBJ1-6; CDR3: CASSLASYRSPLHF
V: TRBV6-5; J: TRBJ1-5; CDR3: CASSSYGQVRQPQHF
V: TRBV6-2/TRBV6-3; J: TRBJ1-1; CDR3: CASSSPHQGTEAFF
V: TRBV3-1/TRBV3-2; J: TRBJ1-1; CDR3: CASSNDLGQGLMNTEAFF
V: TRBV18; J: TRBJ1-1; CDR3: CASSPPSSQGEAFF
V: TRBV5-1; J: TRBJ2-5; CDR3: CASSWDSAQETQYF
V: TRBV19; J: TRBJ1-2; CDR3: CASSIDLVGMGYGYTF
V: TRBV6-1; J: TRBJ2-7; CDR3: CASSGLSRSSGFYEQYF
V: TRBV7-8; J: TRBJ2-3; CDR3: CASRKEIVDTQYF
V: TRBV4-1; J: TRBJ2-2; CDR3: CASSQEGAGNTGELFF
V: TRBV6-1; J: TRBJ2-3; CDR3: CASSVADTQYF
V: TRBV7-9; J: TRBJ1-1; CDR3: CASSRRPEAFF
V: TRBV6-5; J: TRBJ1-5; CDR3: CASSQGTVSNQPQHF
V: TRBV18; J: TRBJ2-5; CDR3: CASSPDAGGRETQYF
V: TRBV12-3/TRBV12-4; J: TRBJ1-2; CDR3: CASSHGQGFGYTF
V: TRBV2; J: TRBJ2-7; CDR3: CASSEMGSYGEQYF
V: TRBV5-6; J: TRBJ1-2; CDR3: CASSIPDVTGGRYGYTF
V: TRBV6-6; J: TRBJ1-1; CDR3: CASSYGKDRGNTEAFF
V: TRBV19; J: TRBJ1-6; CDR3: CASSLSLPSVSSYNSPLHF
V: TRBV7-9; J: TRBJ2-7; CDR3: CASSASSGTYEQYF
V: TRBV5-5; J: TRBJ1-1; CDR3: CASSVRTGGNAEAFF
V: TRBV11-2; J: TRBJ2-7; CDR3: CASSLGLAGESTYEQYF
V: TRBV12-3/TRBV12-4; J: TRBJ2-7; CDR3: CASSSDSYEQYF
V: TRBV19; J: TRBJ1-5; CDR3: CASSPAPDSNQPQHF